This T cell receptor (beta chain) was found in a study of read filtering for tumor transcriptome and immune sequencing. In the study overall: Patients were approximately 17 male and some 13 female, mean age 65.9 years, range about 45 to 85. Findings and caveats of the study: Sorted CD138-negative bone marrow cells were not purified T cells. IR-seq captured clonotypes deeper and more reliably than RNA-seq.

Ten or more counts support this clonotype. Its matching antigen is unknown. Germline V CDR1 and CDR2: DFQATT, SNEGSKA (reference sequence). This CDR3 comprises 16 residues. The V segment lost 3 bases and the J segment 3 bases; nucleotides outside the gene matches: 13. Every patient had bone marrow sampled while the disease was active. The library was built from roughly 400 ng RNA with molecular barcoded adaptors for alpha/delta and beta/gamma chains. TCRdb re-called the reads with MiXCR, one entry per CDR3 protein. The sample contains 100,000 to 150,000 distinct CDR3 sequences, around 13% of which appear only once.

Sequenced: a population of CD138-negative cells sorted from bone marrow. The clonotype originates from a donor at least 40 years old with multiple myeloma. The J gene is TRBJ2-7, the V gene TRBV20-1; 8 bases align to TRBD1. The CDR3 sequence is CSASFVSGQVIYEQYF. The DNA of the CDR3 is TGCAGTGCTAGTTTTGTGTCGGGACAGGTGATCTACGAGCAGTACTTC.